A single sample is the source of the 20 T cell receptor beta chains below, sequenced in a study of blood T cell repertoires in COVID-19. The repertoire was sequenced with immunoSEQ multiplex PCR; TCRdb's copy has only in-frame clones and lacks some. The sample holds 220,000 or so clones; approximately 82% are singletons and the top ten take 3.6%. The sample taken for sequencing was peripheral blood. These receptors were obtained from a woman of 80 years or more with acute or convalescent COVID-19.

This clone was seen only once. CDR3 nucleotides: TGTGCCAGCAGCTTAGAAGTTGGCAGCTATGGCTACACCTTC. This gives the protein CASSLEVGSYGYTF. The chain combines TRBV11-2 with TRBJ1-2, with D hard to call. This CDR3 has 14 amino acids. V was trimmed by 0 bases and J by 4 bases, leaving 9 bases between them. Germline V lookup: CDR1 SGHAT, CDR2 FQNNGV.

CDR3 coding DNA: TGTGCCAGCAGCTCTAGGTCCAGCAATCAGCCCCAGCATTTT. Amino acids: CASSSRSSNQPQHF. The rearrangement links TRBV7-9 to TRBJ1-5; D gene uncertain. Germline V CDR1 and CDR2: SEHNR, FQNEAQ (reference sequence). CDR3 length: 14 residues. The ends were cut back, 4 bases at V and 1 base at J, with 8 bases in the middle.

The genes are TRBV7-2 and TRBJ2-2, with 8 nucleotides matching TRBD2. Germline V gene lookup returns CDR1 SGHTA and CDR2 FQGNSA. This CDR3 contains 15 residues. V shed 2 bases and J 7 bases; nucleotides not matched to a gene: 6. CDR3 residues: CASSLNGGAGGELFF. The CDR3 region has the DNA TGTGCCAGCAGCTTAAACGGGGGGGCCGGCGGGGAGCTGTTTTTT.

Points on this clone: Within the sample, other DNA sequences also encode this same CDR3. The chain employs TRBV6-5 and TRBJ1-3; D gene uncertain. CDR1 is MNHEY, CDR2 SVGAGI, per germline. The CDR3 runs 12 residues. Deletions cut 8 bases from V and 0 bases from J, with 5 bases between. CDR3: CASHSSGNTIYF. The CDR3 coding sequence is TGTGCCAGCCATTCCTCTGGAAACACCATATATTTT.

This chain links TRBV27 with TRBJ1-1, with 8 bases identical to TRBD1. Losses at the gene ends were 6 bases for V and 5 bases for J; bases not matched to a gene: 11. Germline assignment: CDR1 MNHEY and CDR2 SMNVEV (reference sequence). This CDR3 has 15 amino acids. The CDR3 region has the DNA TGTGCCAGCAGGATTAGGACAGGGTCGAGTACTGAAGCTTTCTTT. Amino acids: CASRIRTGSSTEAFF.

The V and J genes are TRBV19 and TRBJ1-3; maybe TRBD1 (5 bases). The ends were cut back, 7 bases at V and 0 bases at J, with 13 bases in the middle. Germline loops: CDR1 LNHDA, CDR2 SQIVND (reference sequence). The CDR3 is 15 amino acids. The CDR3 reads CASTGRGLSGNTIYF. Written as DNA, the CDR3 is TGTGCCAGTACCGGGCGGGGCCTCTCTGGAAACACCATATATTTT.

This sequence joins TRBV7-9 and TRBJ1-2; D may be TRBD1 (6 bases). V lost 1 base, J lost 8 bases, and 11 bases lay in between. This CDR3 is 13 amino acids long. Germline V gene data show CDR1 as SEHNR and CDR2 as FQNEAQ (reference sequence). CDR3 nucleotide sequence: TGTGCCAGCAGCTTAGAGTCAGGGGAAGGCTACACCTTC. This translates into CASSLESGEGYTF.

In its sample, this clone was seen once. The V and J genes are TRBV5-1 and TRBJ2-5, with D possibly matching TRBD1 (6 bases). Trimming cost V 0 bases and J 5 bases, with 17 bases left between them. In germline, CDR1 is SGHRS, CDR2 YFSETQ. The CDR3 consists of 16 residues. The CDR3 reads CASSLEGPTQGETQYF. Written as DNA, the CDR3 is TGCGCCAGCAGCTTGGAGGGACCGACCCAGGGGGAGACCCAGTACTTC.

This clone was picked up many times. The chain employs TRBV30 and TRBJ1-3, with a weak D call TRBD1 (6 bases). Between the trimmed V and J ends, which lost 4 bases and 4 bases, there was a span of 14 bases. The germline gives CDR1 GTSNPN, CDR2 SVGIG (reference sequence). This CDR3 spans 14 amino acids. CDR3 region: CAWTVQGAGNTIYF. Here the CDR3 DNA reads TGTGCCTGGACCGTACAGGGCGCAGGAAACACCATATATTTT. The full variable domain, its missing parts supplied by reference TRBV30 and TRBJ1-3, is SQTIHQWPATLVQPVGSPLSLECTVEGTSNPNLYWYRQAAGRGLQLLFYSVGIGQISSEVPQNLSASRPQDRQFILSSKKLLLSDSGFYLCAWTVQGAGNTIYFGEGSWLTVV.

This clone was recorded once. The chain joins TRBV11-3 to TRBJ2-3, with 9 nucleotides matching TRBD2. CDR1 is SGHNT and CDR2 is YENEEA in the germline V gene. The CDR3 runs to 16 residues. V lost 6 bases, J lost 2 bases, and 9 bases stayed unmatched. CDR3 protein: CASSRGASGATDTQYF. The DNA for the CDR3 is TGTGCCAGCAGTCGAGGGGCTAGCGGGGCCACAGATACGCAGTATTTT.

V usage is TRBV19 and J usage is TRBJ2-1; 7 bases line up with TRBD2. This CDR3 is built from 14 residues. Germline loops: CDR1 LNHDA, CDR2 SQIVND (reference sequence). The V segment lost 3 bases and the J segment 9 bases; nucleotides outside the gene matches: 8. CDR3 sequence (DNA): TGTGCCAGTAGTATTGGGAGGGTTGGGGTTGAGCAGTTCTTC. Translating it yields CASSIGRVGVEQFF.

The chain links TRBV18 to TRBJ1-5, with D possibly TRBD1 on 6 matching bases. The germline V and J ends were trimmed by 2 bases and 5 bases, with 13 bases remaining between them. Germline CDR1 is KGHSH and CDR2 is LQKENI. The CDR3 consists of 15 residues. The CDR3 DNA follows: TGTGCCAGCTCACCAACAGGGTTCGGTGATCAGCCCCAGCATTTT. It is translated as CASSPTGFGDQPQHF.

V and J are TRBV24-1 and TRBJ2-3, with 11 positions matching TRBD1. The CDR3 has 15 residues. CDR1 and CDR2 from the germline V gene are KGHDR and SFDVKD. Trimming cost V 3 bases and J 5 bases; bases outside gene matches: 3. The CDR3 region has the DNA TGTGCCACCAGTGATACCGGGACAGGGGGAGATACGCAGTATTTT. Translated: CATSDTGTGGDTQYF.

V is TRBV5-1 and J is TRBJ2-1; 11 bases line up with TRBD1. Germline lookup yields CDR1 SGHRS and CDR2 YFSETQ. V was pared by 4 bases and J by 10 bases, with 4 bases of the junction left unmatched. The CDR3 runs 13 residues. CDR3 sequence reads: CASSPGTGGEQFF. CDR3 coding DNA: TGCGCCAGCAGCCCAGGGACAGGGGGGGAGCAGTTCTTC.

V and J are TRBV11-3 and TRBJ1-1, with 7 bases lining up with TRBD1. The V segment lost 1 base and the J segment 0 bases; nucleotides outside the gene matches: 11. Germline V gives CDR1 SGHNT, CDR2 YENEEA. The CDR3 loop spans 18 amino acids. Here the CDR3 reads CASSLAPRQGYLNTEAFF. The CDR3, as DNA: TGTGCCAGCAGCTTAGCCCCGAGACAGGGCTACCTGAACACTGAAGCTTTCTTT.

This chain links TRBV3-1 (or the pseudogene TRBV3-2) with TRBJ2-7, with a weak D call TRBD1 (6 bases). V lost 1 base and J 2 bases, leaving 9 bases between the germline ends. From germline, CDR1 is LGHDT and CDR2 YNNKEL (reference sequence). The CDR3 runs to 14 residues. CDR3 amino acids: CASSQGTVTYEQYF. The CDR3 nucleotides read TGTGCCAGCAGCCAAGGGACAGTTACCTACGAGCAGTACTTC.

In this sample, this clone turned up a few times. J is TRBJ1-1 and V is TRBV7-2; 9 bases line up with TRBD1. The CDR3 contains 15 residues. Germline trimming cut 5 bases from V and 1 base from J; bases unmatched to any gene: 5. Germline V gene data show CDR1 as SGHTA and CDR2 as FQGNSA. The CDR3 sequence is CASSTRTGENTEAFF. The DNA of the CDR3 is TGTGCCAGCAGCACGCGGACAGGGGAGAACACTGAAGCTTTCTTT.

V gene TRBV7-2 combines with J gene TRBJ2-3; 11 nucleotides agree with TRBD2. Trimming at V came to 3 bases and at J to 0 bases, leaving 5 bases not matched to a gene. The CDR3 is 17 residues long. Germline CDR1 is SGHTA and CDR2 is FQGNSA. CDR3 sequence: CASSLLAGGLSTDTQYF. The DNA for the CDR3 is TGTGCCAGCAGCTTGCTAGCGGGGGGACTAAGCACAGATACGCAGTATTTT. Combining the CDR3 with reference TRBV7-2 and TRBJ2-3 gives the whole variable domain GAGVSQSPSNKVTEKGKDVELRCDPISGHTALYWYRQSLGQGLEFLIYFQGNSAPDKSGLPSDRFSAERTGGSVSTLTIQRTQQEDSAVYLCASSLLAGGLSTDTQYFGPGTRLTVL.

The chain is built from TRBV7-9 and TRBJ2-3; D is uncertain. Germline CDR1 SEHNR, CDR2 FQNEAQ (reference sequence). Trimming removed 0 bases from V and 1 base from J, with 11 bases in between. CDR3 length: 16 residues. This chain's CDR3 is CASSLATSGGTDTQYF. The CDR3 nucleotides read TGTGCCAGCAGCTTAGCTACCAGTGGAGGCACAGATACGCAGTATTTT.

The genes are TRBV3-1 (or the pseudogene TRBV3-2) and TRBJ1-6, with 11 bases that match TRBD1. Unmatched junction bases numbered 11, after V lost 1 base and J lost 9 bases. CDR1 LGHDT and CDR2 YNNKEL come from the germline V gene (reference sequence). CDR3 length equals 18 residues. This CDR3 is CASSQGRGGTGGSSPLHF. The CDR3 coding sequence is TGTGCCAGCAGCCAAGGTCGCGGTGGGACAGGGGGTAGTTCACCCCTCCACTTT.